These 17 T cell receptor beta chains share one sample of origin, sequenced in a study of graft-versus-host responses after intestinal transplantation. Antigens for these TCRs are unknown. Data came from immunoSEQ multiplex PCR; TCRdb stores just in-frame clones and leaves some out. The sample yields 100,000 to 140,000 clones, 80% to 90% seen once. The material sequenced was unstimulated CD4+ T cells sorted from spleen or lymph node cells, taken before transplant. Source of these receptors: a human donor who was the organ donor for an intestinal transplant.

The rearrangement uses TRBV11-2 and TRBJ2-2; D ambiguous. Germline CDR1 and CDR2: SGHAT and FQNNGV. The V gene lost 3 bases and the J gene lost 1 base, with 0 bases spanning the gap. This CDR3 spans 12 amino acids. The CDR3 sequence is CASSLNTGELFF. The CDR3 region has the DNA TGTGCCAGCAGCTTGAACACCGGGGAGCTGTTTTTT.

The V gene is TRBV27, the J gene TRBJ1-2; D may be TRBD1 (5 bases). The germline V and J ends were trimmed by 1 base and 8 bases, with 14 bases remaining between them. CDR1 MNHEY and CDR2 SMNVEV come from the germline V gene (reference sequence). The CDR3 is made up of 14 amino acids. For the CDR3, the DNA is TGTGCCAGCAGTTTATATGCAGGGCGTGGGGGCTACACCTTC. This translates into CASSLYAGRGGYTF.

This clone was recorded a few times. The chain joins TRBV19 to TRBJ1-5; tentatively, D is TRBD1 (5 bases). Deletions cut 4 bases from V and 4 bases from J, with 11 bases between. Germline CDR1 and CDR2: LNHDA and SQIVND (reference sequence). The CDR3 loop spans 14 amino acids. CDR3 sequence: CASSKSRQNQPQHF. As DNA, the CDR3 is TGTGCCAGTAGTAAATCACGACAGAATCAGCCCCAGCATTTT.

This clone was observed a few times. CDR3 nucleotide sequence: TGTGCCACTCTCTCCAGGGGGTGGACCATATATTTT. Translated: CATLSRGWTIYF. The genes are TRBV19 and TRBJ1-3; 7 bases are a match to TRBD1. V dropped 10 bases and J dropped 10; count of bases not matched to a gene: 10. The CDR3 is made up of 12 amino acids. In germline, CDR1 is LNHDA, CDR2 SQIVND (reference sequence). The full variable domain, its missing parts supplied by reference TRBV19 and TRBJ1-3, is DGGITQSPKYLFRKEGQNVTLSCEQNLNHDAMYWYRQDPGQGLRLIYYSQIVNDFQKGDIAEGYSVSREKKESFPLTVTSAQKNPTAFYLCATLSRGWTIYFGEGSWLTVV.

Details on this clone: Different DNA sequences within this sample yield the same CDR3. The gene calls are TRBV6-4 and TRBJ2-1; D gene ambiguous. V lost 2 bases, J lost 15 bases, and 14 bases lay in between. The CDR3 sequence is 12 residues long. The germline V gene has CDR1 MRHNA and CDR2 SNTAGT. CDR3 sequence: CASSDGSHDRFF. CDR3 nucleotide sequence: TGTGCCAGCAGTGACGGGTCGCACGACCGGTTCTTC.

This chain connects TRBV21-1 to TRBJ1-5. TRBV21-1 is a recognized pseudogene. The CDR3 consists of 17 residues. The CDR3 protein is CASSKAGGVGSNQPQHF. CDR3 nucleotides: TGTGCCAGCAGCAAAGCCGGAGGGGTTGGTAGCAATCAGCCCCAGCATTTT.

The J gene is TRBJ2-1, the V gene TRBV19; TRBD2 might be the D (6 bases). The V end was cut by 1 base, the J end by 4 bases, with 14 bases between. This CDR3 has 16 residues. Germline lookup yields CDR1 LNHDA and CDR2 SQIVND (reference sequence). The CDR3 protein is CASSIVPMGGYNEQFF. DNA of the CDR3: TGTGCCAGTAGTATAGTTCCCATGGGGGGATACAATGAGCAGTTCTTC. The variable domain in full, with the rest retrieved from reference TRBV19 and TRBJ2-1, is DGGITQSPKYLFRKEGQNVTLSCEQNLNHDAMYWYRQDPGQGLRLIYYSQIVNDFQKGDIAEGYSVSREKKESFPLTVTSAQKNPTAFYLCASSIVPMGGYNEQFFGPGTRLTVL.

This clone showed up just once. The same CDR3 can be traced to other DNA sequences in this sample. The rearrangement links TRBV4-2 to TRBJ1-5; the D gene is possibly TRBD1 (5 bases). The V end lost 3 bases, the J end lost 4 bases, and 16 bases lay between the germline ends. In germline, CDR1 is LGHNA, CDR2 YNFKEQ. This CDR3 has 16 amino acids. The CDR3 DNA is TGTGCCAGCAGCCACGCGGGACCCCCGGGTAATCAGCCCCAGCATTTT. Translating gives CASSHAGPPGNQPQHF.

Here the CDR3 DNA reads TGTGCCATCAGTGACGGGACTAACTATGGCTACACCTTC. This encodes CAISDGTNYGYTF. The V call is TRBV10-3, the J call TRBJ1-2; D gene uncertain. CDR1 is ENHRY, CDR2 SYGVKD, per germline. The V end lost 3 bases, the J end lost 0 bases, and 5 bases lay between the germline ends. The CDR3 contains 13 residues.

This rearrangement joins TRBV11-2 to TRBJ2-5, with D possibly being TRBD1 or TRBD2 (5 bases each). The CDR3 has 14 residues. Trimming shortened V by 4 bases and J by 8 bases, and 17 bases separated the two germline ends. Germline CDR1 is SGHAT and CDR2 is FQNNGV. The CDR3 is CASSSGPGGGTQYF. In nucleotides, the CDR3 is TGTGCCAGCAGCTCAGGGCCAGGCGGAGGTACCCAGTACTTC.

The rearrangement links TRBV10-3 to TRBJ1-1; D gene uncertain. Germline CDR1 reads ENHRY; CDR2 reads SYGVKD. The CDR3 is 13 residues long. The V end was cut by 9 bases, the J end by 10 bases, with 21 bases between. In nucleotides, the CDR3 is TGTGCCATGGGAGACGAACTAGGCCGGACAGCTTTCTTT. This translates into CAMGDELGRTAFF.

The chain carries TRBV6-1 and TRBJ2-7; 8 bases match TRBD2. The V segment lost 0 bases and the J segment 5 bases; nucleotides outside the gene matches: 12. The CDR3 extends over 17 amino acids. The germline V gene has CDR1 MNHNS and CDR2 SASEGT. The CDR3 sequence: CASSEAHRGGRENEQYF. CDR3 coding DNA: TGTGCCAGCAGTGAAGCGCACCGGGGGGGCCGGGAAAACGAGCAGTACTTC.

The sample holds one count of this clone. The chain couples TRBV18 to TRBJ2-1, with 10 bases aligning to TRBD2. With V trimmed by 4 bases and J by 5 bases, 5 bases remained unmatched. Germline lookup yields CDR1 KGHSH and CDR2 LQKENI. This CDR3 comprises 15 residues. Written as DNA, the CDR3 is TGTGCCAGCTCACTCCTAGCGGGAGACGACAATGAGCAGTTCTTC. Protein sequence: CASSLLAGDDNEQFF.

The CDR3 reads CASSLFAGGLGEQFF. DNA of the CDR3: TGCGCCAGCAGCTTGTTCGCGGGGGGCTTAGGTGAGCAGTTCTTC. The chain has TRBV5-1 and TRBJ2-1, with 8 bases lining up with TRBD2. This CDR3 comprises 15 residues. V shed 1 base and J 9 bases; nucleotides not matched to a gene: 9. Germline V gene lookup returns CDR1 SGHRS and CDR2 YFSETQ.

In this sample, this clone turned up once. This chain joins TRBV7-9 and TRBJ2-1; D is ambiguous. Germline V CDR1 and CDR2: SEHNR, FQNEAQ (reference sequence). The CDR3 has 12 amino acids. The V end lost 4 bases, the J end lost 15 bases, and 16 bases lay between the germline ends. The CDR3 DNA is TGTGCCAGCAGCTCTAACTCTCCTGCTAGGTTCTTC. Its protein product is CASSSNSPARFF. Full variable domain (outside the CDR3, taken from reference TRBV7-9 and TRBJ2-1): DTGVSQNPRHKITKRGQNVTFRCDPISEHNRLYWYRQTLGQGPEFLTYFQNEAQLEKSRLLSDRFSAERPKGSFSTLEIQRTEQGDSAMYLCASSSNSPARFFGPGTRLTVL.

The chain employs TRBV9 and TRBJ1-3; 8 positions agree with TRBD1. Germline values: CDR1 SGDLS, CDR2 YYNGEE. This CDR3 contains 15 residues. The V gene end was trimmed by 3 bases and the J gene end by 2 bases; junction bases not matched to a gene: 4. This chain's CDR3 is CASSATGDPGNTIYF. DNA of the CDR3: TGTGCCAGCAGCGCGACAGGGGACCCTGGAAACACCATATATTTT.

The J gene is TRBJ1-1, the V gene TRBV5-1; D remains ambiguous. Germline V CDR1 and CDR2: SGHRS, YFSETQ. There are 13 residues in the CDR3. The germline V and J ends were trimmed by 4 bases and 2 bases, with 9 bases remaining between them. The CDR3: CASSPGSNTEAFF. For the CDR3, the DNA is TGCGCCAGCAGCCCCGGGAGTAACACTGAAGCTTTCTTT.